The 9 T cell receptor beta chains presented below share a single source sample, sequenced in a study of regulatory T cells in long-lasting Graves disease (dated by TCRdb to about 2021). This sample's time point label indicates: newly diagnosed GD, antithyroid drugs for less than 3 months. For both TCR sequencing and RNA sequencing, RNA was extracted from PBMCs using TRIzol. The library relied on multiplex PCR. Sequenced on an Illumina HiSeq 4000. TCR beta libraries were built with iRepertoire HTBI primers and Arm-PCR amplification of CDR3 regions. TCRdb trimmed the raw reads at Q25, called clones with MiXCR and kept productive beta chains. Here each entry gathers all rows of one CDR3 protein and keeps the most common genes and DNA. The sample has 400,000 to 550,000 distinct CDR3 sequences on record, just under 15% of them singletons. The leading ten clones occupy over 15% of the sample. The same data also contributed to another study, on T cells in Graves' hyperthyroidism and ophthalmopathy.

Sequencing was performed on peripheral blood mononuclear cells (PBMCs), taken at new diagnosis, from a patient treated with antithyroid drugs. Receptors were obtained from a woman aged 30 to 39 with Graves disease. Donor details come from another sample of the same person, matched by shared clones.

This clonotype was observed at least ten times. The J gene is TRBJ2-7, the V gene TRBV7-9; TRBD1 agrees at 8 bases. The CDR3 runs to 14 residues. V lost 5 bases, J lost 7 bases, and 10 bases stayed unmatched. The germline CDR1 and CDR2 sequences are SEHNR and FQNEAQ (reference sequence). The CDR3 loop is CASSLQGGAGEQYF. CDR3 nucleotides: TGTGCCAGCAGCCTACAGGGGGGCGCCGGGGAGCAGTACTTC.

Comments on this clonotype: A read error may be the cause here, since a much bigger clone is one base away. Since no conserved phenylalanine or tryptophan closes the CDR3, a read error is the likely cause. This rearrangement joins TRBV5-1 to TRBJ2-1, with TRBD1 identical over 9 bases. Trimming took 2 bases from V and 7 from J; bases not matched to a gene: 7. The CDR3 is made up of 15 amino acids. Germline-derived CDR1 and CDR2 are SGHRS and YFSETQ. The DNA of the CDR3 is TGCGCCAGCAGCTTCGTGGACAGGGGTTCGAATGAGCAGTTCCTC. Translated: CASSFVDRGSNEQFL.

This clonotype was detected ten times or more. With a much larger clone just one base away, this may be a read error. This rearrangement joins TRBV12-3 or TRBV12-4 to TRBJ2-3; D unclear. The CDR3 is 11 residues long. V was trimmed by 7 bases and J by 2 bases, leaving 4 bases between them. CDR3 residues: CASTPTDTQYF. In DNA, the CDR3 is TGTGCCAGCACCCCCACAGATACGCAGTATTTT.

V usage is TRBV6-9 and J usage is TRBJ2-1; D is ambiguous. Germline CDR1 reads MNHGY; CDR2 reads SVAAGI. The V and J ends lost 3 bases and 0 bases respectively, with 9 bases between them. This CDR3 region has 15 residues. The CDR3 sequence: CASSYTQSSYNEQFF. In DNA form, the CDR3 reads TGTGCCAGCAGTTACACCCAGAGCTCCTACAATGAGCAGTTCTTC.

Many counts were recorded for this clonotype. This chain joins TRBV29-1 and TRBJ2-1; D remains ambiguous. CDR3 length: 11 residues. The V gene lost 8 bases and the J gene lost 6 bases, with 11 bases spanning the gap. CDR1 SQVTM and CDR2 ANQGSEA come from the germline V gene. As DNA, the CDR3 is TGCAGCTCCTACGTGGGCAATGAGCAGTTCTTC. This gives the protein CSSYVGNEQFF.

This sequence joins TRBV7-3 and TRBJ2-1; 10 nucleotides line up with TRBD1. From germline, CDR1 is SGHTA and CDR2 FQGTGA. The CDR3 spans 16 residues. The V segment lost 5 bases and the J segment 1 base; nucleotides outside the gene matches: 5. The CDR3 loop is CASSPGQGNSYNEQFF. The CDR3 DNA is TGTGCCAGCAGCCCGGGACAGGGGAATTCCTACAATGAGCAGTTCTTC.

The V call is TRBV5-1, the J call TRBJ1-5, with D unresolved. This CDR3 region has 14 residues. Trimming pared 4 bases from V and 4 bases from J, leaving 12 bases between. The germline CDR1 and CDR2 sequences are SGHRS and YFSETQ. The CDR3 region has the DNA TGCGCCAGCAGCCCCCGGGGTGAGAATCAGCCCCAGCATTTT. It specifies CASSPRGENQPQHF.

In its sample, this clonotype was seen many times. The rearrangement joins TRBV6-2 or TRBV6-3 to TRBJ1-4; D not certain. V was pared by 6 bases and J by 8 bases, with 10 bases between. CDR1 MNHEY and CDR2 SVGEGT come from the germline V gene. The CDR3 covers 12 residues. CDR3 sequence (DNA): TGTGCCAGCAGGGAGGGCCGCGAAAAACTGTTTTTT. It yields the protein CASREGREKLFF.

This clonotype was seen at least ten times. The chain links TRBV20-1 to TRBJ2-3, with 8 nucleotides matching TRBD2. CDR1 DFQATT and CDR2 SNEGSKA come from the germline V gene (reference sequence). V was clipped by 3 bases and J by 6 bases; unmatched bases: 5. There are 13 residues in the CDR3. CDR3 nucleotide sequence: TGCAGTGCTAGCGGGAGGGCCTCGGATACGCAGTATTTT. Its protein product is CSASGRASDTQYF.